These 13 T cell receptor beta chains share one sample of origin, sequenced in a study of early T cells in non-severe SARS-CoV-2 infection. Each CDR3 protein gets one entry after TCRdb re-called the 5' RACE reads with MiXCR. The sample records roughly 70,000 distinct CDR3 sequences, around 20% being singletons. The sequencing used whole blood, collected at baseline. These receptors originate from an adult who was a healthcare worker with PCR-confirmed SARS-CoV-2 infection or an uninfected control (not recorded which).

This clonotype showed up many times. The gene calls are TRBV18 and TRBJ2-4; weak D call: TRBD1 (6 bases). Germline assignment: CDR1 KGHSH and CDR2 LQKENI. The V end was cut by 4 bases, the J end by 8 bases, with 18 bases between. This CDR3 is built from 15 residues. CDR3 DNA sequence: TGTGCCAGCTCACGGGATAGACAGGCGCACTACATTCAGTACTTC. It translates to CASSRDRQAHYIQYF.

This clonotype was seen a handful of times. The chain employs TRBV28 and TRBJ1-2; D gene uncertain. Germline assignment: CDR1 MDHEN and CDR2 SYDVKM. The CDR3 runs 15 residues. The ends were cut back, 3 bases at V and 2 bases at J, with 13 bases in the middle. CDR3 residues: CASSFGQAINYGYTF. In nucleotides, the CDR3 is TGTGCCAGCAGTTTCGGGCAGGCGATAAACTATGGCTACACCTTC.

The chain couples TRBV15 to TRBJ2-7; tentative D call: TRBD2 (6 bases). The CDR3 contains 15 residues. Germline CDR1 is LNHNV and CDR2 is YYDKDF (reference sequence). With 0 bases removed from V and 3 bases from J, the gap between germline ends came to 12 bases. CDR3 coding DNA: TGTGCCACCAGCAGAGATGGAGGGAGTTTCTACGAGCAGTACTTC. This gives the protein CATSRDGGSFYEQYF.

This clonotype showed up just a few times. The chain combines TRBV11-2 with TRBJ2-3; tentative D call: TRBD1 (5 bases). CDR3 length equals 15 residues. Germline V lookup: CDR1 SGHAT, CDR2 FQNNGV. Trimming took 5 bases from V and 1 from J, leaving 13 bases between them. CDR3 region: CASSLSGAGTDTQYF. DNA for the CDR3: TGTGCCAGCAGCCTCAGTGGGGCTGGCACAGATACGCAGTATTTT.

CDR3 coding DNA: TGTGCCAGCAACCTGGGACCCCACGGGAATTCACCCCTCCACTTT. Its protein is CASNLGPHGNSPLHF. This chain joins TRBV12-3 or TRBV12-4 and TRBJ1-6, with D possibly being TRBD1 (5 bases). This CDR3 contains 15 residues. V was trimmed by 7 bases and J by 7 bases, leaving 17 bases between them.

The rearrangement uses TRBV27 and TRBJ2-1; 7 bases are a match to TRBD2. Germline V gene data show CDR1 as MNHEY and CDR2 as SMNVEV (reference sequence). The CDR3 extends over 16 amino acids. V was clipped by 0 bases and J by 3 bases; unmatched bases: 5. The DNA for the CDR3 is TGTGCCAGCAGTTTATCGATGGGGGGGATCTACAATGAGCAGTTCTTC. It yields the protein CASSLSMGGIYNEQFF.

This clonotype was found a few times. V is TRBV29-1 and J is TRBJ1-3; a possible D gene is TRBD1 (5 bases). The CDR3 has 12 residues. The V gene's germline CDR1 is SQVTM and CDR2 ANQGSEA. Trimming took 4 bases from V and 8 from J, leaving 12 bases between them. CDR3 DNA: TGCAGCGTTGCTACCGGGGCGGACACCATATATTTT. Amino acid sequence: CSVATGADTIYF.

This chain links TRBV28 with TRBJ2-2; no definite D call. Trimming shortened V by 3 bases and J by 6 bases, and 11 bases separated the two germline ends. The CDR3 has 14 amino acids. CDR1 MDHEN and CDR2 SYDVKM come from the germline V gene. As DNA, the CDR3 is TGTGCCAGCAGTTTGGGCAGGTTGGCCGGGGAGCTGTTTTTT. It encodes CASSLGRLAGELFF.

This clonotype was detected a few times. The CDR3 loop reads CASSIFLDQPQHF. The CDR3 DNA sequence: TGTGCCAGTAGTATCTTTCTTGATCAGCCCCAGCATTTT. The rearrangement links TRBV19 to TRBJ1-5; no reliable D call. V was cut by 3 bases and J by 5 bases, with 8 bases left in between. The germline gives CDR1 LNHDA, CDR2 SQIVND (reference sequence). The CDR3 sequence is 13 residues long.

The sample holds many counts of this clonotype. J is TRBJ2-7 and V is TRBV14, with D perhaps matching TRBD1 or TRBD2 (5 bases each). Looked up from germline, CDR1 is SGHDN and CDR2 is FVKESK. With 4 bases removed from V and 3 bases from J, the gap between germline ends came to 10 bases. The CDR3 consists of 13 residues. The CDR3 DNA sequence: TGTGCCAGCAGCCCGGGGACGGTCTACGAGCAGTACTTC. Residues: CASSPGTVYEQYF. Full variable domain (rest looked up from reference TRBV14 and TRBJ2-7): EAGVTQFPSHSVIEKGQTVTLRCDPISGHDNLYWYRRVMGKEIKFLLHFVKESKQDESGMPNNRFLAERTGGTYSTLKVQPAELEDSGVYFCASSPGTVYEQYFGPGTRLTVT.

This clonotype was seen a few times. The chain joins TRBV3-1 to TRBJ1-2, with TRBD1 identical over 8 bases. This CDR3 spans 15 amino acids. Germline V lookup: CDR1 LGHDT, CDR2 YNNKEL (reference sequence). The V gene end was trimmed by 4 bases and the J gene end by 3 bases; junction bases not matched to a gene: 7. CDR3 bases: TGTGCCAGCAGCCGACAACAACAGGGGGACTATGGCTACACCTTC. The encoded protein is CASSRQQQGDYGYTF.

Only a few counts were recorded for this clonotype. The chain carries TRBV2 and TRBJ1-5, with D possibly being TRBD1 (6 bases). CDR3 length: 14 residues. Germline CDR1 and CDR2: SNHLY and FYNNEI. Trimming cost V 6 bases and J 4 bases, with 13 bases left between them. This chain's CDR3 is CASRFDRRNQPQHF. In DNA, the CDR3 is TGTGCCAGCAGGTTCGACAGGCGGAATCAGCCCCAGCATTTT.

The J gene is TRBJ2-5, the V gene TRBV12-3 or TRBV12-4, with 9 nucleotides matching TRBD1. Losses at the gene ends were 10 bases for V and 3 bases for J; bases not matched to a gene: 6. The CDR3 length is 13 residues. The CDR3 region has the DNA TGTGCCACCTCGGGACAGGGAAAAGAGACCCAGTACTTC. Amino acids: CATSGQGKETQYF.